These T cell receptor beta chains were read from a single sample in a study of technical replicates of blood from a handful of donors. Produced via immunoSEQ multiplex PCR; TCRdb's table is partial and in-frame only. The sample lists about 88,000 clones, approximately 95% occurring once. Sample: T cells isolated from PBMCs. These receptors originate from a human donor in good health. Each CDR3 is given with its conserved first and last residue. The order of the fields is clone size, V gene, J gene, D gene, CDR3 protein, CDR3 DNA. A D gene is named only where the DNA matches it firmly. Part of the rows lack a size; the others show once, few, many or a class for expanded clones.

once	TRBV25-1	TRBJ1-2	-	CASSESGVGYTF	TGTGCCAGCAGTGAATCGGGGGTTGGCTACACCTTC
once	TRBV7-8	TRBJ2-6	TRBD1	CASSLAGAGTGAFSGANVLTF	TGTGCCAGCAGCCTCGCTGGCGCTGGGACAGGGGCCTTCTCTGGGGCCAACGTCCTGACTTTC
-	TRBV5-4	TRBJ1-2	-	CASSLSGFGYTF	TGTGCCAGCAGCTTATCGGGTTTTGGCTACACCTTC
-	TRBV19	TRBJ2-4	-	CASKDPTGTDIQYF	TGTGCCAGTAAAGACCCGACAGGCACGGACATTCAGTACTTC
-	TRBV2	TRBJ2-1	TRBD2	CASSRRRLAGLGGLSGEQFF	TGTGCCAGCAGTAGACGGAGACTAGCGGGTCTGGGAGGGTTGTCGGGTGAGCAGTTCTTC
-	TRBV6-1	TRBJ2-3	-	CASLRGDTQYF	TGTGCCAGCCTTAGGGGAGATACGCAGTATTTT
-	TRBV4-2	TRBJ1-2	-	CASSQETLNYGYTF	TGTGCCAGCAGCCAAGAGACACTTAACTATGGCTACACCTTC
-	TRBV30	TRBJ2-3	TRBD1	CAWRQGVVDTQYF	TGTGCCTGGAGACAGGGGGTCGTAGATACGCAGTATTTT
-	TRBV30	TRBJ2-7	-	CAWSVAVYEQYF	TGTGCCTGGAGTGTGGCCGTCTACGAGCAGTACTTC
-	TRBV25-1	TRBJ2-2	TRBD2	CASSEYSGRAGELFF	TGTGCCAGCAGTGAATATAGCGGGAGGGCCGGGGAGCTGTTTTTT
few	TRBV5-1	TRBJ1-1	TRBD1	CASSLITTGANTEAFF	TGCGCCAGCAGCTTGATTACGACAGGGGCGAACACTGAAGCTTTCTTT
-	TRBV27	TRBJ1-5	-	CASSPLDQPQHF	TGTGCCAGCAGCCCCCTTGATCAGCCCCAGCATTTT
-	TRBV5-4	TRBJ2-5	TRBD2	CASSLMASGRAAQETQYF	TGTGCCAGCAGCTTGATGGCTAGCGGGAGGGCCGCCCAAGAGACCCAGTACTTC
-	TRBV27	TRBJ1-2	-	CASSGQSHYGYTF	TGTGCCAGCAGTGGACAGAGCCACTATGGCTACACCTTC
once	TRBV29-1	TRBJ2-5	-	CSVRSPRGETQYF	TGCAGCGTTCGCTCACCGAGGGGGGAGACCCAGTACTTC
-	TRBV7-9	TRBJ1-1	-	CASRSSRDPVNTEAFF	TGTGCCAGCAGGTCGTCGCGGGATCCGGTGAACACTGAAGCTTTCTTT
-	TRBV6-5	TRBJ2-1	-	CASSRTTNNEQFF	TGTGCCAGCAGTAGGACTACCAACAATGAGCAGTTCTTC